This TCR beta chain was sequenced during a study of cytotoxic CD8 clonotypes in ibrutinib-treated CLL. Sequenced by immunoSEQ multiplex PCR; TCRdb stores in-frame clones only, minus some. Altogether approximately 350,000 clones are present, approximately 67% being singletons, with the ten largest covering about 5.9%. The sample here was PBMCs, taken after 36 months of ibrutinib treatment. The origin of this receptor is a human donor with chronic lymphocytic leukemia.

This CDR3 is CARRREGGEQYF. Written as DNA, the CDR3 is TGTGCCAGAAGGCGGGAGGGAGGCGAGCAGTACTTC. V and J are TRBV2 and TRBJ2-7; 9 nucleotides line up with TRBD2. The trim removed 9 bases at V and 6 bases at J, leaving 6 bases unmatched. This CDR3 spans 12 amino acids. The germline gives CDR1 SNHLY, CDR2 FYNNEI.